Shown below are 4 T cell receptor beta chains from a single sample sequenced in a study of response to subunit inactivated influenza vaccine. TCRdb ran MiXCR on the RT-PCR reads and lists one entry per CDR3 protein. The repertoire holds more than 700,000 distinct CDR3 sequences, with around 20% as singletons. The input for sequencing was PBMCs from blood, taken roughly 5 days after vaccination. The receptors were sampled from a man aged 45-65 years who received an inactivated influenza vaccine.

This chain uses TRBV20-1 with TRBJ2-1; TRBD2 might be the D (7 bases). Trimming removed 3 bases from V and 10 bases from J, with 16 bases in between. CDR1 and CDR2 (germline): DFQATT, SNEGSKA (reference sequence). The CDR3 sequence is 13 residues long. The CDR3 coding sequence is TGCAGTGCTAGGGGGGGCGGGAGAAGCGAGCAGTTCTTC. As protein: CSARGGGRSEQFF.

This clonotype has only a few counts. This chain uses TRBV29-1 with TRBJ2-7; D is possibly TRBD1 (5 bases). The CDR3 sequence is 15 residues long. Germline-derived CDR1 and CDR2 are SQVTM and ANQGSEA. The V end was cut by 0 bases, the J end by 7 bases, with 19 bases between. DNA of the CDR3: TGCAGCGTTGAAGATATACGGACCGCCGCAGGGGAGCAGTACTTC. This gives the protein CSVEDIRTAAGEQYF.

Only a few counts were recorded for this clonotype. The J gene is TRBJ1-1, the V gene TRBV3-1, with D possibly TRBD1 on 5 matching bases. CDR1 and CDR2 (germline): LGHDT, YNNKEL (reference sequence). Trimming cost V 5 bases and J 2 bases, with 9 bases left between them. The CDR3 has 13 residues. This CDR3 is CASSVQENTEAFF. CDR3 bases: TGTGCCAGCAGCGTACAGGAAAACACTGAAGCTTTCTTT.

Worth noting for this clonotype: Here the CDR3 omits its conserved ending phenylalanine or tryptophan, so a read error is the likely source. The rearrangement uses TRBV7-9 and TRBJ1-2, with D uncertain. Trimming cost V 1 base and J 6 bases, with 15 bases left between them. The CDR3 contains 15 residues. In germline, CDR1 is SEHNR, CDR2 FQNEAQ (reference sequence). The CDR3 DNA sequence: TGTGCCAGCAGCTTAGTATCTGAAGAGGAGGATGGCTACACCTGC. As protein: CASSLVSEEEDGYTC.